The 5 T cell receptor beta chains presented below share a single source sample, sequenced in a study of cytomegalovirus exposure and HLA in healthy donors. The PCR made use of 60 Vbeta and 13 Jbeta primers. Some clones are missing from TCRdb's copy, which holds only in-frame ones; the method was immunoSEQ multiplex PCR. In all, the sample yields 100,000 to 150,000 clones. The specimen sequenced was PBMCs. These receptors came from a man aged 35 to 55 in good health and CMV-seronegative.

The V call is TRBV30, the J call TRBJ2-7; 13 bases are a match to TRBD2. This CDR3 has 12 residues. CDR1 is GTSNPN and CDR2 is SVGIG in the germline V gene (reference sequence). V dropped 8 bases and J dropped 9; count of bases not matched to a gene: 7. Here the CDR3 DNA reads TGTGCCCGCGGGACTAGCGGGACGGTGCAGTACTTC. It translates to CARGTSGTVQYF.

The CDR3 protein is CASSLNRANYGYTF. CDR3 in DNA: TGCGCCAGCAGCTTGAACAGGGCTAACTATGGCTACACCTTC. V is TRBV5-1 and J is TRBJ1-2, with D perhaps TRBD1 (6 bases). The V end was cut by 1 base, the J end by 0 bases, with 7 bases between. Germline values: CDR1 SGHRS, CDR2 YFSETQ. CDR3 length: 14 residues.

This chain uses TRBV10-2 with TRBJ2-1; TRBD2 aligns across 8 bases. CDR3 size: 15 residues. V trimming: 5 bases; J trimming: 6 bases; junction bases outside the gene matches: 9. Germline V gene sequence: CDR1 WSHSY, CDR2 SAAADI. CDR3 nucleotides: TGCGCCAGCAGTTTGTCGGGAGGGGTCTTCAATGAGCAGTTCTTC. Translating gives CASSLSGGVFNEQFF.

The CDR3 nucleotides read TGCGCCAGCAGCTTGGCCATAGGGGCGGAGACCCAGTACTTC. Residues: CASSLAIGAETQYF. The rearrangement uses TRBV5-1 and TRBJ2-5, with D possibly being TRBD1 (5 bases). V was trimmed by 0 bases and J by 5 bases, leaving 11 bases between them. The CDR3 has 14 amino acids. Germline CDR1 is SGHRS and CDR2 is YFSETQ.

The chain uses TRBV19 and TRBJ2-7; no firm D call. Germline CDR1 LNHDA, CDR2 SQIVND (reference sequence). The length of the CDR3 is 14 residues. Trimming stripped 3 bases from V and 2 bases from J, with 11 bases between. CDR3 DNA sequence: TGTGCCAGTAGTATGAAGTTTGGCCCCTACGAGCAGTACTTC. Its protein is CASSMKFGPYEQYF.